This T cell receptor beta chain was recorded in a study of prognosis after radiotherapy for stage I lung cancer. Study at large: Considered medically inoperable were all of the patients with non-small cell lung cancer.

Notes on the study in general: Diminished Shannon entropy following stereotactic body radiation therapy characterized patients who developed distant metastases. Median unique TCR clones dropped from around 10,000 to 6,900 after stereotactic body radiation therapy. Patients who had metastases reportedly showed TRBV and TRBJ gene usage that varied from that of patients who did not.

Multiplex PCR in two rounds served to amplify TCR beta CDR3 from genomic DNA. Individual primers that were specific to each TRBV and TRBJ gene served in first-round PCR. TCRdb passed the multiplex PCR reads through MiXCR, listing each CDR3 protein once. The table lists 20,000 or so distinct CDR3 sequences, around two fifths of them singletons. Only a few counts were recorded for this clonotype. The antigen is undetermined. Trimming left V 4 bases short and J 4 bases short, with 15 bases between. This CDR3 comprises 15 residues. The germline gives CDR1 KGHDR, CDR2 SFDVKD. Sequences were derived from PBMCs, sampled before or after stereotactic body radiation therapy (not recorded which). This receptor was obtained from a donor aged 50 or older with non-small cell lung cancer. The chain recombines TRBV24-1 with TRBJ1-1; D possibly corresponds to TRBD1 (5 bases). The CDR3 protein is CATSESRGGSTEAFF. CDR3 coding DNA: TGTGCCACCAGTGAATCCCGTGGGGGTAGCACTGAAGCTTTCTTT.